A single sample gave rise to the 5 T cell receptor beta chains below, sequenced in a study of shared T cell receptors in the human thymus. The table came from immunoSEQ multiplex PCR; TCRdb's copy has only in-frame clones and leaves some out. The profile covers hundreds of thousands of clones, with 85% to 95% appearing a single time and about 0.02% taken by the ten largest. Material for sequencing was thymocytes. These receptors all come from a human donor.

The chain combines TRBV28 with TRBJ1-5, with 7 bases that match TRBD1. The length of the CDR3 is 22 residues. Germline CDR1 reads MDHEN; CDR2 reads SYDVKM. Germline trimming cut 5 bases from V and 1 base from J; bases unmatched to any gene: 26. CDR3: CASSQLLFDRVWAGGSNQPQHF. CDR3 DNA sequence: TGTGCCAGCAGTCAACTCCTATTCGACAGGGTGTGGGCGGGTGGAAGCAATCAGCCCCAGCATTTT.

This rearrangement joins TRBV19 to TRBJ2-1; TRBD2 might be the D (5 bases). The germline CDR1 and CDR2 sequences are LNHDA and SQIVND (reference sequence). Trimming left V 7 bases short and J 4 bases short, with 20 bases between. There are 16 residues in the CDR3. The CDR3 sequence: CASNPTKRTGYNEQFF. The CDR3 DNA is TGTGCCAGTAATCCGACTAAACGGACGGGTTACAATGAGCAGTTCTTC. The full variable domain, with the rest looked up from reference TRBV19 and TRBJ2-1, is DGGITQSPKYLFRKEGQNVTLSCEQNLNHDAMYWYRQDPGQGLRLIYYSQIVNDFQKGDIAEGYSVSREKKESFPLTVTSAQKNPTAFYLCASNPTKRTGYNEQFFGPGTRLTVL.

J is TRBJ2-1 and V is TRBV14; D not certain. Germline CDR1 reads SGHDN; CDR2 reads FVKESK. This CDR3 region has 14 residues. The germline V and J ends were trimmed by 7 bases and 7 bases, with 17 bases remaining between them. The CDR3 region has the DNA TGTGCCAGCACTTCAACGGTGAAGGAGAATGAGCAGTTCTTC. The encoded protein is CASTSTVKENEQFF.

V gene TRBV11-2 combines with J gene TRBJ2-3; D is perhaps TRBD1 or TRBD2 (5 bases each). Germline V gene data show CDR1 as SGHAT and CDR2 as FQNNGV. V was cut by 5 bases and J by 1 base, with 16 bases left in between. This CDR3 contains 16 residues. CDR3 DNA sequence: TGTGCCAGCAGCCACCGTCGCAGGGAGCGCACAGATACGCAGTATTTT. This translates into CASSHRRRERTDTQYF.

V and J are TRBV10-3 and TRBJ1-4; weak D call: TRBD1 (5 bases). Germline V lookup: CDR1 ENHRY, CDR2 SYGVKD. The CDR3 has 18 amino acids. The V gene lost 5 bases and the J gene lost 0 bases, with 19 bases spanning the gap. The CDR3 loop reads CAISPGFRDPSTNEKLFF. CDR3 sequence (DNA): TGTGCCATCAGTCCAGGGTTCAGGGACCCCTCAACTAATGAAAAACTGTTTTTT.